What follows describes a single TCR beta chain. CDR1 SGDLS and CDR2 YYNGEE come from the germline V gene. The CDR3 is 15 residues long. The junction had 7 bases not matched to a gene; V was cut back by 5 bases and J by 6 bases. This sample was taken from a study of regulatory T cells in long-lasting Graves disease. The time point was: newly diagnosed GD, antithyroid drugs for less than 3 months. Preparation of the TCR library used RNA extracted from PBMCs. TCR beta libraries were built with iRepertoire HTBI primers and Arm-PCR of CDR3 regions. One entry per CDR3 protein results from TCRdb running MiXCR on the multiplex PCR reads. The sample yields 520,000 or so distinct CDR3 sequences, 12% seen once. The same sample was also studied in work on T cells in Graves' hyperthyroidism and ophthalmopathy. That investigation notes: A set of HTBI primers served as the primers for a first-round RT-PCR of the TCR CDR3.

This chain joins TRBV9 and TRBJ2-2; TRBD2 aligns across 10 bases. Specimen: peripheral blood mononuclear cells (PBMCs), collected at new diagnosis, from a patient treated with antithyroid drugs. The clonotype was recovered from a woman in her 30s with Graves disease. CDR3 protein: CASSHIAGGPGELFF. The DNA for the CDR3 is TGTGCCAGCAGTCATATAGCGGGAGGCCCCGGGGAGCTGTTTTTT.